A selection of T cell receptor beta chains follows, all from one sample in a study of T cells after yellow fever vaccination. TCRdb used MiXCR to reprocess the 5' RACE reads, holding one entry per CDR3 protein. Of more than 90,000 distinct CDR3 sequences listed, about 6.8% are singletons. The sample in question was CD4+ T cells sorted from PBMCs, obtained roughly seven weeks after the first yellow fever vaccination. Receptors were obtained from a man younger than 30 who received the YFV17D yellow fever vaccine. The CDR3 runs from the conserved cysteine through the conserved F or W. The D gene is left open where the match is weak. Not all rows give a size; the values are once, few, many and, for expanded clones, a class.

V: TRBV4-1
size: many
J: TRBJ1-5
D: TRBD1
CDR3: CARLGGPGQGVFQPQHF
DNA: TGCGCCCGCCTAGGGGGCCCGGGACAGGGGGTATTTCAGCCCCAGCATTTT

V: TRBV13
size: few
J: TRBJ1-1
D: NA
CDR3: CASSLHPNTEAFF
DNA: TGTGCCAGCAGCTTACATCCGAACACTGAAGCTTTCTTT

V: TRBV7-2
size: NA
J: TRBJ1-1
D: TRBD1
CDR3: CASRTGGFADTEAFF
DNA: TGTGCCAGCAGGACAGGGGGCTTTGCCGACACTGAAGCTTTCTTT

V: TRBV5-6
size: many
J: TRBJ2-2
D: TRBD1
CDR3: CASSRDRVWAGELFF
DNA: TGTGCCAGCAGCCGGGACAGGGTATGGGCCGGGGAGCTGTTTTTT

V: TRBV12-3/TRBV12-4
size: NA
J: TRBJ1-3
D: NA
CDR3: CASSLLGNGNTIYF
DNA: TGTGCCAGCAGTTTATTGGGCAATGGAAACACCATATATTTT

V: TRBV11-2
size: many
J: TRBJ1-2
D: NA
CDR3: CASSSREYGYTF
DNA: TGTGCCAGCAGCTCCAGGGAGTATGGCTACACCTTC

V: TRBV20-1
size: many
J: TRBJ2-2
D: NA
CDR3: CSARDQGVGELFF
DNA: TGCAGTGCTAGAGATCAGGGTGTCGGGGAGCTGTTTTTT

V: TRBV12-3/TRBV12-4
size: many
J: TRBJ1-4
D: NA
CDR3: CASSSLESHNEKLFF
DNA: TGTGCCAGCAGTTCTCTCGAGTCACATAATGAAAAACTGTTTTTT

V: TRBV20-1
size: many
J: TRBJ2-3
D: NA
CDR3: CSATTVHSYTDTQYF
DNA: TGCAGTGCTACGACCGTGCACAGTTACACAGATACGCAGTATTTT

V: TRBV20-1
size: many
J: TRBJ1-3
D: TRBD1
CDR3: CSAYRGGTGNTIYF
DNA: TGCAGTGCTTACAGGGGAGGAACTGGAAACACCATATATTTT

V: TRBV6-5
size: many
J: TRBJ2-5
D: NA
CDR3: CASSPYRRPQETQYF
DNA: TGTGCCAGCAGTCCCTACAGGAGACCCCAAGAGACCCAGTACTTC

V: TRBV7-2
size: many
J: TRBJ2-1
D: NA
CDR3: CASSPQGSSYNEQFF
DNA: TGTGCCAGCAGCCCTCAGGGGTCGTCCTACAATGAGCAGTTCTTC

V: TRBV4-1
size: many
J: TRBJ1-3
D: NA
CDR3: CASSQGLNTIYF
DNA: TGCGCCAGCAGCCAAGGCTTAAACACCATATATTTT

V: TRBV5-8
size: many
J: TRBJ1-2
D: TRBD1
CDR3: CASIPGQGASGYTF
DNA: TGTGCCAGCATACCGGGACAGGGGGCATCGGGCTACACCTTC

V: TRBV20-1
size: few
J: TRBJ2-2
D: NA
CDR3: CSARSGPGELFF
DNA: TGCAGTGCTAGGTCCGGACCCGGGGAGCTGTTTTTT

V: TRBV6-5
size: many
J: TRBJ2-2
D: NA
CDR3: CASSWAVGELFF
DNA: TGTGCCAGCAGTTGGGCGGTCGGGGAGCTGTTTTTT

V: TRBV5-1
size: many
J: TRBJ2-5
D: TRBD1
CDR3: CASSLGGTGDGETQYF
DNA: TGCGCCAGCAGCTTGGGGGGGACAGGCGATGGAGAGACCCAGTACTTC

V: TRBV12-3/TRBV12-4
size: many
J: TRBJ2-3
D: NA
CDR3: CASSYAPDTQYF
DNA: TGTGCCAGCAGTTATGCGCCAGATACGCAGTATTTT

V: TRBV3-1
size: many
J: TRBJ2-1
D: TRBD2
CDR3: CASSQLAVPGEQFF
DNA: TGTGCCAGCAGCCAACTAGCGGTACCGGGTGAGCAGTTCTTC

V: TRBV5-1
size: many
J: TRBJ2-5
D: NA
CDR3: CASTEQVTSETQYF
DNA: TGCGCCAGCACGGAACAGGTAACATCAGAGACCCAGTACTTC

V: TRBV2
size: NA
J: TRBJ2-5
D: NA
CDR3: CASRDPARGRREAQYF
DNA: TGTGCCAGCAGGGACCCCGCCCGGGGGCGCCGGGAGGCCCAGTACTTC

V: TRBV18
size: many
J: TRBJ1-6
D: NA
CDR3: CASSPGLDSPLHF
DNA: TGTGCCAGCTCACCCGGGCTAGATTCACCCCTCCACTTT

V: TRBV4-3
size: many
J: TRBJ1-5
D: NA
CDR3: CASSQDLYSNQPQHF
DNA: TGCGCCAGCAGCCAAGACCTCTATAGCAATCAGCCCCAGCATTTT

V: TRBV2
size: many
J: TRBJ2-1
D: NA
CDR3: CASSPDSHNEQFF
DNA: TGTGCCAGCAGTCCTGACAGCCACAATGAGCAGTTCTTC

V: TRBV12-3/TRBV12-4
size: many
J: TRBJ1-2
D: TRBD1
CDR3: CASSLSRTGVFGYTF
DNA: TGTGCCAGCAGCCTCTCTAGGACAGGGGTATTTGGCTACACCTTC

V: TRBV29-1
size: many
J: TRBJ2-5
D: NA
CDR3: CSVLLGGKTQYF
DNA: TGCAGCGTGTTGTTAGGGGGGAAGACCCAGTACTTC

V: TRBV12-3/TRBV12-4
size: many
J: TRBJ1-2
D: NA
CDR3: CASSGRSYGYTF
DNA: TGTGCCAGCAGTGGACGGTCGTATGGCTACACCTTC

V: TRBV7-3
size: many
J: TRBJ2-3
D: TRBD1
CDR3: CASSPAARGTDTQYF
DNA: TGTGCCAGCAGCCCAGCGGCCAGGGGGACAGATACGCAGTATTTT

V: TRBV5-1
size: many
J: TRBJ1-1
D: NA
CDR3: CASSWGGADTEAFF
DNA: TGCGCCAGCAGCTGGGGAGGAGCGGACACTGAAGCTTTCTTT

V: TRBV29-1
size: many
J: TRBJ2-2
D: NA
CDR3: CSVEVIKGISDTGELFF
DNA: TGCAGCGTTGAAGTTATTAAGGGTATCTCGGACACCGGGGAGCTGTTTTTT

V: TRBV2
size: few
J: TRBJ1-2
D: TRBD1
CDR3: CASSPTGGLGYTF
DNA: TGTGCCAGCAGTCCTACAGGGGGCCTCGGCTACACCTTC

V: TRBV5-6
size: many
J: TRBJ2-1
D: NA
CDR3: CASSLGGGENEQFF
DNA: TGTGCCAGCAGCTTGGGAGGCGGGGAGAATGAGCAGTTCTTC

V: TRBV5-1
size: many
J: TRBJ2-1
D: NA
CDR3: CASAGQSEQFF
DNA: TGCGCCAGCGCCGGACAGAGTGAGCAGTTCTTC

V: TRBV5-1
size: many
J: TRBJ2-1
D: NA
CDR3: CASSSNGGGNEQFF
DNA: TGCGCCAGCAGCTCCAACGGGGGCGGGAATGAGCAGTTCTTC

V: TRBV25-1
size: NA
J: TRBJ1-6
D: NA
CDR3: CASSDPTSHLTVGSPLHF
DNA: TGTGCCAGCAGTGACCCTACCTCCCATCTCACTGTGGGTTCACCCCTCCACTTT

V: TRBV20-1
size: many
J: TRBJ2-1
D: TRBD1
CDR3: CSEGQGARNEQFF
DNA: TGCAGTGAGGGACAGGGGGCGCGGAATGAGCAGTTCTTC